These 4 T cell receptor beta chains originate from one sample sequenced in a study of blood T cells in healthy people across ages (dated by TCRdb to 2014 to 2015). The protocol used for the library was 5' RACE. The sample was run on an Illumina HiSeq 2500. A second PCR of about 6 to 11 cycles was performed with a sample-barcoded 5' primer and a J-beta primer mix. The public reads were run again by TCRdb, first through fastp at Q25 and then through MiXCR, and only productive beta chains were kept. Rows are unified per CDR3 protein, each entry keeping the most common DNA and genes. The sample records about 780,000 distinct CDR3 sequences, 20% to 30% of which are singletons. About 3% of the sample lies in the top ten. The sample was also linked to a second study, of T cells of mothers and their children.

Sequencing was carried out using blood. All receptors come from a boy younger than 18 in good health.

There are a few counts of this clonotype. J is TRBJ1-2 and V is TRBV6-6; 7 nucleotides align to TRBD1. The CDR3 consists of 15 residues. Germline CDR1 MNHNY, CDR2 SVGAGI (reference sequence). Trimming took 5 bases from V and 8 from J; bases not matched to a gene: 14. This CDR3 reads CASSHPDREAGGYTF. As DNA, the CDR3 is TGTGCCAGCAGTCACCCAGACAGGGAGGCAGGAGGCTACACCTTC.

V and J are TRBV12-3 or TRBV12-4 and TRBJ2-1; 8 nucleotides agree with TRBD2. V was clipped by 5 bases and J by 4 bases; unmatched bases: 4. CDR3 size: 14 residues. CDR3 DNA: TGTGCCAGCAGTCGACTAGCGACTTACAATGAGCAGTTCTTC. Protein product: CASSRLATYNEQFF.

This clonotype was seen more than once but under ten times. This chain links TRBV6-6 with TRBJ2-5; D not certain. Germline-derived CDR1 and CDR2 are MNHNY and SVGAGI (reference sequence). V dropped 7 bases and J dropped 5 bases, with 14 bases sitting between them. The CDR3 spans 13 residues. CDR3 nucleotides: TGTGCCAGCACCAGGAAAGGTCCTGAGACCCAGTACTTC. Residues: CASTRKGPETQYF.

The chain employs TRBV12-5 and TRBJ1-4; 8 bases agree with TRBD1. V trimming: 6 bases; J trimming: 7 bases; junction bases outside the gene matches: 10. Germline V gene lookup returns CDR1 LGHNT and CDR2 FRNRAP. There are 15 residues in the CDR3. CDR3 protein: CASGRGQGLSEKLFF. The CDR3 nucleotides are TGTGCTAGTGGCCGCGGACAGGGCCTAAGTGAAAAACTGTTTTTT.